The 16 T cell receptor beta chains below all came from one sample that was sequenced in a study of blood T cells in healthy people across ages. It was with a sample-barcoded 5' primer and a J-beta primer mix that a second PCR of roughly 7 to 11 cycles was run. TCRdb re-analysed the 5' RACE reads in MiXCR, keeping a single row per CDR3 protein. The sample lists 1.5 million to 2 million distinct CDR3 sequences, roughly 50% seen once, with about 2.1% in the top ten. The sequenced sample consisted of blood. Source of these receptors: a woman aged 35 to 49 in good health.

The chain recombines TRBV20-1 with TRBJ2-5, with TRBD2 matching 8 bases. CDR3 length: 14 amino acids. Germline CDR1 reads DFQATT; CDR2 reads SNEGSKA (reference sequence). Trimming cost V 6 bases and J 5 bases; bases outside gene matches: 11. The DNA of the CDR3 is TGCAGTGCCCTGACGGCACTAGCGGAGGAGACCCAGTACTTC. This codes for CSALTALAEETQYF.

V usage is TRBV20-1 and J usage is TRBJ1-2; D is undetermined. CDR1 and CDR2 (germline): DFQATT, SNEGSKA (reference sequence). The V end lost 3 bases, the J end lost 7 bases, and 9 bases lay between the germline ends. This CDR3 comprises 11 residues. CDR3 region: CSARRRPGYTF. For the CDR3, the DNA is TGCAGTGCTAGGAGGCGTCCTGGCTACACCTTC.

The genes are TRBV5-1 and TRBJ1-4; D unclear. The germline CDR1 and CDR2 sequences are SGHRS and YFSETQ. The CDR3 spans 16 residues. V was shortened by 0 bases and J by 0 bases, with 9 bases between the two germline ends. CDR3 nucleotide sequence: TGCGCCAGCAGCTTGGTGTCGGATGCAACTAATGAAAAACTGTTTTTT. Protein product: CASSLVSDATNEKLFF.

The chain links TRBV10-3 to TRBJ2-7; 8 bases are a match to TRBD1. The last part of the DNA fits TRBJ2-5 better; the J call may be wrong. The CDR3 contains 13 residues. Germline assignment: CDR1 ENHRY and CDR2 SYGVKD. CDR3 bases: TGTGCCACCTCGTCGGGACAGGCAGAGACCCAGTACTTC. The encoded protein is CATSSGQAETQYF.

This chain connects TRBV5-1 to TRBJ1-2, with D perhaps TRBD1 (5 bases). CDR1 and CDR2 (germline): SGHRS, YFSETQ. This CDR3 is 14 amino acids long. V gave up 4 bases and J gave up 7 bases, with 17 bases separating them. DNA of the CDR3: TGCGCCAGCAGCCAAAGCTCAGGGAAGGGTGGCTACACCTTC. As protein: CASSQSSGKGGYTF.

This clonotype was found a few times. V is TRBV15 and J is TRBJ2-3, with D perhaps TRBD1 (6 bases). This CDR3 contains 17 residues. The V gene's germline CDR1 is LNHNV and CDR2 YYDKDF (reference sequence). Trimming took off 5 bases at V and 2 bases at J, with 20 bases between the two ends. The CDR3 DNA follows: TGTGCCACCAGCCCTCGAGGGGCTGGGGACACCACAGATACGCAGTATTTT. Residues: CATSPRGAGDTTDTQYF.

This sequence joins TRBV21-1 and TRBJ2-4; the table's D call TRBD2 went unverified against the DNA. TRBV21-1 is a pseudogene. This CDR3 is 18 amino acids long. CDR3 DNA sequence: TGTGCCAGCAGCATAGGTGTGGGGGGAGGCTACAGGAAAAACATTCAGTACTTC. It translates to CASSIGVGGGYRKNIQYF.

The chain uses TRBV20-1 and TRBJ2-5, with 9 bases matching TRBD1. The CDR3 is 17 amino acids. V gave up 2 bases and J gave up 1 base; unmatched junction bases: 11. Germline CDR1 and CDR2: DFQATT and SNEGSKA (reference sequence). The CDR3 loop is CSARSTSGTGPQETQYF. The CDR3 DNA reads TGCAGTGCTAGATCAACTTCCGGGACAGGGCCCCAAGAGACCCAGTACTTC.

The chain combines TRBV5-1 with TRBJ2-3; 10 bases are a match to TRBD2. The trim removed 4 bases at V and 5 bases at J, leaving 7 bases unmatched. The CDR3 length is 15 residues. Germline CDR1 and CDR2: SGHRS and YFSETQ. The CDR3 spells CASSLSGGFIDTQYF. The CDR3 DNA reads TGCGCCAGCAGCCTTAGCGGGGGGTTCATAGATACGCAGTATTTT.

The table lists this clonotype with a few counts. The J gene is TRBJ2-3, the V gene TRBV27; 8 nucleotides agree with TRBD2. V gave up 2 bases and J gave up 1 base; unmatched junction bases: 8. CDR1 and CDR2 from the germline V gene are MNHEY and SMNVEV (reference sequence). The CDR3 is made up of 17 amino acids. The CDR3 here is CASSLEVRAGGTDTQYF. CDR3 in DNA: TGTGCCAGCAGTTTAGAAGTCCGAGCGGGGGGCACAGATACGCAGTATTTT.

V gene TRBV5-1 combines with J gene TRBJ1-1; D is unresolved. The CDR3 loop spans 14 amino acids. Per the germline V gene, CDR1 is SGHRS and CDR2 is YFSETQ. The V gene lost 0 bases and the J gene lost 10 bases, with 16 bases spanning the gap. The CDR3 region is CASSLDGVPPAAFF. The CDR3 DNA follows: TGCGCCAGCAGCTTGGATGGGGTCCCGCCAGCAGCTTTCTTT.

This clonotype was counted only a few times. The V call is TRBV5-1, the J call TRBJ1-2; no definite D call. Deletions cut 0 bases from V and 4 bases from J, with 10 bases between. Germline loops: CDR1 SGHRS, CDR2 YFSETQ. The length of the CDR3 is 14 residues. The CDR3 here is CASSLDGVTYGYTF. The CDR3, as DNA: TGCGCCAGCAGCTTGGACGGGGTGACCTATGGCTACACCTTC. The complete variable domain, with remaining parts taken from reference TRBV5-1 and TRBJ1-2, reads KAGVTQTPRYLIKTRGQQVTLSCSPISGHRSVSWYQQTPGQGLQFLFEYFSETQRNKGNFPGRFSGRQFSNSRSEMNVSTLELGDSALYLCASSLDGVTYGYTFGSGTRLTVV.

This clonotype was detected many times. The chain recombines TRBV9 with TRBJ1-1; D perhaps matches TRBD1 (6 bases). This CDR3 contains 15 residues. The germline CDR1 and CDR2 sequences are SGDLS and YYNGEE. Trimming stripped 0 bases from V and 2 bases from J, with 11 bases between. As DNA, the CDR3 is TGTGCCAGCAGCGTAGCTGGAGGGGGAAACACTGAAGCTTTCTTT. It encodes CASSVAGGGNTEAFF. The whole variable domain, remainder taken from reference TRBV9 and TRBJ1-1, is DSGVTQTPKHLITATGQRVTLRCSPRSGDLSVYWYQQSLDQGLQFLIQYYNGEERAKGNILERFSAQQFPDLHSELNLSSLELGDSALYFCASSVAGGGNTEAFFGQGTRLTVV.

V usage is TRBV28 and J usage is TRBJ2-5, with TRBD1 as a possible D gene (6 bases). In germline, CDR1 is MDHEN, CDR2 SYDVKM. The V end lost 8 bases, the J end lost 5 bases, and 15 bases lay between the germline ends. The CDR3 length is 13 residues. The CDR3 is CASVASQGETQYF. CDR3 DNA sequence: TGTGCCAGCGTAGCGAGTCAGGGGGAGACCCAGTACTTC.

A remark on this clonotype: At one end the junction does not follow the germline gene, possibly because of a read error. The chain employs TRBV5-1 and TRBJ2-3, with 7 bases that match TRBD1. The CDR3 is 16 amino acids. Germline V gene sequence: CDR1 SGHRS, CDR2 YFSETQ. The DNA for the CDR3 is TGCGCCAGCAGCTTGGAGTTGGGACAGAGCACAAATACGCAGTATTTT. Its protein is CASSLELGQSTNTQYF.

The chain links TRBV7-2 to TRBJ2-1; D is perhaps TRBD2 (7 bases). Germline V CDR1 and CDR2: SGHTA, FQGNSA. V lost 8 bases and J 4 bases, leaving 18 bases between the germline ends. CDR3 size: 15 residues. As DNA, the CDR3 is TGTGCCAGCTCCCAAGGGGGGGTTGGGTACAATGAGCAGTTCTTC. It translates to CASSQGGVGYNEQFF.